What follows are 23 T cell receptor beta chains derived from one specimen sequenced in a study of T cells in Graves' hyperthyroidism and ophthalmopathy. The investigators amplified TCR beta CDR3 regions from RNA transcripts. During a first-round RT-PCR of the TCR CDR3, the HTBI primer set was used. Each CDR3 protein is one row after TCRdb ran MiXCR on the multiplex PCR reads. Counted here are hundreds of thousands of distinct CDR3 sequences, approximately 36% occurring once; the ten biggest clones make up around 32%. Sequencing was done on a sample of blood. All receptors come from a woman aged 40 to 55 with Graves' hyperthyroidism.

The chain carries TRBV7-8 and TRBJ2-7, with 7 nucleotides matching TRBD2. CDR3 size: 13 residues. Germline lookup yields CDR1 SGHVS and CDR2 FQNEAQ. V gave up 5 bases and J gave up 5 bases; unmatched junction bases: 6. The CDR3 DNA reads TGTGCCAGCAGCAAAGCGGGGTGGGACGAGCAGTACTTC. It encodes CASSKAGWDEQYF.

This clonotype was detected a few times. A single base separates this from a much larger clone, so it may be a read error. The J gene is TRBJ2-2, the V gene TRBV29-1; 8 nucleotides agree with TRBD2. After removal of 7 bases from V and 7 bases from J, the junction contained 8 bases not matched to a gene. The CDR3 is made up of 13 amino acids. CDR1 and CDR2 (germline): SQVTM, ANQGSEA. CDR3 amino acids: CSARISGNGELFF. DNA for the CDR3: TGCAGCGCACGGATTAGCGGGAACGGGGAGCTGTTTTTT.

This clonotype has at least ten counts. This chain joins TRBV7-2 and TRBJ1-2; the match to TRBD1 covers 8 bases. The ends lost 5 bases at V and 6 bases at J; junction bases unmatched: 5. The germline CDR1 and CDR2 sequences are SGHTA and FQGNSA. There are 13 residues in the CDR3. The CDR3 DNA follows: TGTGCCAGCAGCCAAGGGACAGGCCATGGCTACACCTTC. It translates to CASSQGTGHGYTF.

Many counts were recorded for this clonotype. DNA of the CDR3: TGTGCCAGCAGCTTCCAGGGGGCGGAAGCTTTCTTT. This sequence encodes CASSFQGAEAFF. The V call is TRBV7-3, the J call TRBJ1-1, with TRBD1 matching over 8 bases. Germline lookup yields CDR1 SGHTA and CDR2 FQGTGA. The trim removed 3 bases at V and 8 bases at J, leaving 2 bases unmatched. The CDR3 has 12 amino acids.

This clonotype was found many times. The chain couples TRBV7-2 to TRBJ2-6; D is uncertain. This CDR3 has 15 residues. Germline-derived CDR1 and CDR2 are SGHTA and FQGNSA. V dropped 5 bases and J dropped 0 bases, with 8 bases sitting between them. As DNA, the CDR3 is TGTGCCAGCAGCGAACAGATCTCTGGGGCCAACGTCCTGACTTTC. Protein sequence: CASSEQISGANVLTF.

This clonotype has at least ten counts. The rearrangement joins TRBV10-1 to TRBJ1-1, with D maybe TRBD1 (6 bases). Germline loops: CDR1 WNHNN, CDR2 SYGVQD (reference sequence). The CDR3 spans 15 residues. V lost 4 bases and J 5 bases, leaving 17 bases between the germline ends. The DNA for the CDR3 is TGCGCCAGCAGTGCGACGGGGGCTTCTAGGACTGAAGCTTTCTTT. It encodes CASSATGASRTEAFF.

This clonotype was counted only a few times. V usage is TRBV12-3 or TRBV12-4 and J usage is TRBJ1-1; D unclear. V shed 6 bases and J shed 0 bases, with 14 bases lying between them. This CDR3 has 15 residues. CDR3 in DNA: TGTGCCAGCAGCCGGACGGAAAACATGAACACTGAAGCTTTCTTT. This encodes CASSRTENMNTEAFF.

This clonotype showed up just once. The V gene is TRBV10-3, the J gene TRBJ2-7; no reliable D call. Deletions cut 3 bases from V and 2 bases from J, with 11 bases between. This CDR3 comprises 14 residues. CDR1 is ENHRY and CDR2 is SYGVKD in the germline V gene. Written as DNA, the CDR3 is TGTGCCATCAGTGACAGGTCGTTAACCTACGAGCAGTACTTC. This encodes CAISDRSLTYEQYF.

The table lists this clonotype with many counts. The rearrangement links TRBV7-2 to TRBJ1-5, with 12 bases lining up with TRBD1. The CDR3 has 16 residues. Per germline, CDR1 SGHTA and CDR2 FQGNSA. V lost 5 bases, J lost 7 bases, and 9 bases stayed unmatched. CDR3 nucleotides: TGTGCCAGCAGCGCCGCGGGACAGGGGGCGAAGCAGCCCCAGCATTTT. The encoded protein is CASSAAGQGAKQPQHF.

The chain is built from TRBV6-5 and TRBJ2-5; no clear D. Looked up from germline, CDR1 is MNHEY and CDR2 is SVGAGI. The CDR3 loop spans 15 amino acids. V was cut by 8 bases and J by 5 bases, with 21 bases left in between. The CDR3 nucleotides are TGTGCCAGCGGGCAAAGCAGGTTCCGTACGGAGACCCAGTACTTC. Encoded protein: CASGQSRFRTETQYF.

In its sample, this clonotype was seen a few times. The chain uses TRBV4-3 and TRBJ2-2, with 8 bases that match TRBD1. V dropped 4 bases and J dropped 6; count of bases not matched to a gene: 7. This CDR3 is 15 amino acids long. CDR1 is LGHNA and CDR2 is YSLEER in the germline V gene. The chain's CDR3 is CASSLSSGGPGELFF. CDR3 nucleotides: TGCGCCAGCAGCCTCAGCTCAGGGGGCCCCGGGGAGCTGTTTTTT.

The CDR3, as DNA: TGTGCCTGGCTGGGACAGGGGGCGTTTGGCTACACCTTC. Protein product: CAWLGQGAFGYTF. The chain employs TRBV7-2 and TRBJ1-2, with TRBD1 matching 12 bases. The CDR3 spans 13 residues. CDR1 SGHTA and CDR2 FQGNSA come from the germline V gene. The V gene end was trimmed by 11 bases and the J gene end by 7 bases; junction bases not matched to a gene: 8.

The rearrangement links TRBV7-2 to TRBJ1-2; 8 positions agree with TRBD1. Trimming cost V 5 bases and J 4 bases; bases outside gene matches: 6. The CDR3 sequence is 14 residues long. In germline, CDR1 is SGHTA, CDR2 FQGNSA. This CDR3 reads CASSAGGASYGYTF. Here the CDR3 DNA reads TGTGCCAGCAGCGCAGGGGGCGCATCCTATGGCTACACCTTC.

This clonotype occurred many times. The CDR3 region is CSAEYQETQYF. In nucleotides, the CDR3 is TGCAGTGCGGAGTACCAAGAGACCCAGTACTTC. The chain carries TRBV20-1 and TRBJ2-5; D is unresolved. CDR3 length: 11 amino acids. The V and J ends lost 6 bases and 0 bases respectively, with 5 bases between them. CDR1 and CDR2 from the germline V gene are DFQATT and SNEGSKA (reference sequence).

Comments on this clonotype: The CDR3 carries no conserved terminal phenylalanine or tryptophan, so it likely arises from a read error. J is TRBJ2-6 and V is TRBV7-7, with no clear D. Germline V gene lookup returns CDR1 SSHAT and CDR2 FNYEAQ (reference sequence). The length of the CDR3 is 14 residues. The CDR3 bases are TGTGCTAGCAGCATAGACTCTGGGGCCAACGTCCTGACTCCA. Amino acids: CASSIDSGANVLTP.

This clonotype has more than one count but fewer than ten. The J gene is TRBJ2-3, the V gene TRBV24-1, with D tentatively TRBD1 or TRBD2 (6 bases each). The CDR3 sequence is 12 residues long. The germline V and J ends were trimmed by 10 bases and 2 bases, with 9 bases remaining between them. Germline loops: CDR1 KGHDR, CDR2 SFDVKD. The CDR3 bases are TGTGCCACAGGGGGGAACACAGATACGCAGTATTTT. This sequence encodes CATGGNTDTQYF.

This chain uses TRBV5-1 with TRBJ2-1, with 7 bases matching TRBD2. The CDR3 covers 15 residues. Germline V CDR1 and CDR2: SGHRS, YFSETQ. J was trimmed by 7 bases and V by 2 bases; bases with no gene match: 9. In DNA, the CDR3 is TGCGCCAGCAGCTTCCAGGGAATGGGGGGGAATGAGCAGTTCTTC. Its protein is CASSFQGMGGNEQFF.

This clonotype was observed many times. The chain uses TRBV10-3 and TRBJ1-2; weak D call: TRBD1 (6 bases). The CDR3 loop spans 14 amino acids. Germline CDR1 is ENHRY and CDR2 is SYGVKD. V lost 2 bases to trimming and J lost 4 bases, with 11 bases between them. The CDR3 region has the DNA TGTGCCATCAGTGAGGAGGACAGACTCTATGGCTACACCTTC. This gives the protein CAISEEDRLYGYTF.

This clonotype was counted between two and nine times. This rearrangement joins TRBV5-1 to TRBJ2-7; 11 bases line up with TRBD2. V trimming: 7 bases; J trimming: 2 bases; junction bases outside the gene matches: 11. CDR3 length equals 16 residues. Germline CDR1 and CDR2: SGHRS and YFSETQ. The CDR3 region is CASGESTSGNTYEQYF. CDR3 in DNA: TGCGCCAGCGGGGAATCGACTAGCGGGAATACCTACGAGCAGTACTTC.

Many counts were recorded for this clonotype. CDR3 protein: CASSQVGGAGETQYF. As DNA, the CDR3 is TGCGCCAGCAGCCAAGTAGGAGGGGCAGGGGAGACCCAGTACTTC. The V gene is TRBV4-3, the J gene TRBJ2-5, with D possibly being TRBD2 (6 bases). Per germline, CDR1 LGHNA and CDR2 YSLEER. The ends were cut back, 1 base at V and 5 bases at J, with 14 bases in the middle. CDR3 length: 15 residues.

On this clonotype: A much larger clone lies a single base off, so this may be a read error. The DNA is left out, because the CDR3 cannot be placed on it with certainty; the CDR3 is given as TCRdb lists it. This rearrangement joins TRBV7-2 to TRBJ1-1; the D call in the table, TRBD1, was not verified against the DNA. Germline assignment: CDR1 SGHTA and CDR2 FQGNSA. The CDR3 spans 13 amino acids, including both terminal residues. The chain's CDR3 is CASSFAGGSKASF.

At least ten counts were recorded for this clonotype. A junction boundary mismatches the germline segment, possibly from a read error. In nucleotides, the CDR3 is TGTGCCAGTAGTCTGACAGGGAGCTCCTACGAGCAGTACTTC. It codes for CASSLTGSSYEQYF. The V gene is TRBV5-1, the J gene TRBJ2-7; 7 nucleotides line up with TRBD1. The CDR3 is made up of 14 amino acids. The V gene's germline CDR1 is SGHRS and CDR2 YFSETQ.

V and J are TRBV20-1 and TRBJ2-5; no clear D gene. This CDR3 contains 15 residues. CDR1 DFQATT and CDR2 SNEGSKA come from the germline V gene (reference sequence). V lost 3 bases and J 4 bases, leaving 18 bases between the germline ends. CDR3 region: CSASSLAGPGETQYF. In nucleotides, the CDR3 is TGCAGTGCTAGCAGCTTAGCAGGACCGGGAGAGACCCAGTACTTC.